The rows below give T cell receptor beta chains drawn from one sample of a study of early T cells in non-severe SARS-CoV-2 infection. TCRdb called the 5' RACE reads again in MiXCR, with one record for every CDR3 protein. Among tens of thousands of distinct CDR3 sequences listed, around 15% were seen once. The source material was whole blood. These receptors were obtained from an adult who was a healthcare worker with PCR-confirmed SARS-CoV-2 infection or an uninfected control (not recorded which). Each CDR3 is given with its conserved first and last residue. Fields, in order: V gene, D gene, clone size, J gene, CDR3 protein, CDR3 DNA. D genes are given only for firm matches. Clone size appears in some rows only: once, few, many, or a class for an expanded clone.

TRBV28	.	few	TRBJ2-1	CASSPYPRGKYNEQFF	TGTGCCAGCAGTCCCTACCCGCGGGGTAAATACAATGAGCAGTTCTTC
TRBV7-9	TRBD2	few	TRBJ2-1	CASSLTSGKGEQFF	TGTGCCAGCAGCTTAACTAGCGGGAAAGGTGAGCAGTTCTTC
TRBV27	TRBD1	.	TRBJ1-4	CASSLQGAGEKLFF	TGTGCCAGCAGTTTACAGGGGGCGGGTGAAAAACTGTTTTTT
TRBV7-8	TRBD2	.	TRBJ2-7	CASSLALTSGAYYGQYF	TGTGCCAGCAGCTTAGCGCTGACTAGCGGGGCATACTACGGGCAGTACTTC
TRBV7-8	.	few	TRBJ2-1	CASGPVGANEQFF	TGTGCCAGCGGCCCTGTGGGGGCTAATGAGCAGTTCTTC
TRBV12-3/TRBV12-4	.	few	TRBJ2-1	CASSFSRNEQFF	TGTGCCAGCAGTTTTTCCCGCAATGAGCAGTTCTTC
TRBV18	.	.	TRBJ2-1	CASSPGVGQFF	TGTGCCAGCTCACCAGGGGTTGGGCAGTTCTTC
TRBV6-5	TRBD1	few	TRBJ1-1	CASTSQGAAEAFF	TGTGCCAGCACCTCACAGGGGGCAGCGGAAGCTTTCTTT
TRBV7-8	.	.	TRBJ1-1	CASSLDIGGLEAFF	TGTGCCAGCAGCTTAGATATTGGGGGGCTTGAAGCTTTCTTT
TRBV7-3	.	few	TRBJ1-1	CASSPQGGTEAFF	TGTGCCAGCAGCCCACAAGGAGGCACTGAAGCTTTCTTT
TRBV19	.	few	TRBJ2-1	CASSKPNNEQFF	TGTGCCAGTAGTAAACCGAACAATGAGCAGTTCTTC
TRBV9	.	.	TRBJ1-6	CASSVRVDNSPLHF	TGTGCCAGCAGCGTCAGGGTGGATAATTCACCCCTCCACTTT
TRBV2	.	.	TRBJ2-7	CASSDLTREQYF	TGTGCCAGCAGTGACCTCACACGGGAGCAGTACTTC
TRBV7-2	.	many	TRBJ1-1	CASSLGVIGSTEAFF	TGTGCCAGCAGCTTAGGGGTGATAGGGAGCACTGAAGCTTTCTTT
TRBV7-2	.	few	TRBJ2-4	CASSLYSLFQANIQYF	TGTGCCAGCAGCCTATACTCTCTATTCCAAGCAAACATTCAGTACTTC
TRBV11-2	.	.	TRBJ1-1	CASSLETVREAFF	TGTGCCAGCAGCTTAGAGACCGTAAGGGAAGCTTTCTTT
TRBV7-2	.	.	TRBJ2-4	CASSLGAGLDIQYF	TGTGCCAGCAGCTTAGGGGCAGGGCTGGACATTCAGTACTTC
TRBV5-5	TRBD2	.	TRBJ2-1	CASSLELFGPVMVGGPKNEQFF	TGTGCCAGCAGCCTGGAACTGTTCGGACCGGTGATGGTGGGAGGGCCGAAGAATGAGCAGTTCTTC
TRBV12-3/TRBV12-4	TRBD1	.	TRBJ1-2	CASSFGNTDRAYGYTF	TGTGCCAGCAGTTTCGGGAATACGGACAGGGCCTATGGCTACACCTTC
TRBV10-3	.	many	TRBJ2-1	CAISEPGGANNEQFF	TGTGCCATCAGTGAGCCCGGGGGCGCAAACAATGAGCAGTTCTTC
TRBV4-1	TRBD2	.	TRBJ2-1	CASSQEGLAGGQDEQFF	TGCGCCAGCAGCCAAGAGGGACTAGCGGGAGGGCAAGATGAGCAGTTCTTC
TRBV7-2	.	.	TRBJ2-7	CASSFGAYEQYF	TGTGCCAGCAGCTTCGGGGCCTACGAGCAGTACTTC
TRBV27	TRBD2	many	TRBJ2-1	CASSPTFGGSHEQFF	TGTGCCAGCAGTCCCACCTTTGGCGGGAGTCATGAGCAGTTCTTC
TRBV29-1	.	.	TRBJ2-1	CSASPIPPGLTWDEQFF	TGCAGCGCCTCCCCGATACCCCCGGGACTTACTTGGGATGAGCAGTTCTTC
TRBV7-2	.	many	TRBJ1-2	CASSPAGQIYGYTF	TGTGCCAGCAGCCCGGCGGGGCAGATCTATGGCTACACCTTC
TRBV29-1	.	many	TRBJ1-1	CSAGTTKNTEAFF	TGCAGCGCCGGGACAACCAAGAACACTGAAGCTTTCTTT
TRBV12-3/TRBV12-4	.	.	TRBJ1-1	CASSLSRGNTEAFF	TGTGCCAGCAGTTTATCAAGGGGGAACACTGAAGCTTTCTTT
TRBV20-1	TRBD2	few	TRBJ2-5	CSARRGGSQETQYF	TGCAGTGCTAGAAGAGGCGGGAGTCAAGAGACCCAGTACTTC
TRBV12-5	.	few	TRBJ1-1	CASGLVTANSALKAFF	TGTGCTAGTGGTTTGGTAACGGCCAACTCGGCCCTGAAAGCTTTCTTT
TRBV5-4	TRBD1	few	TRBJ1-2	CASSLGQGGYTF	TGTGCCAGCAGCTTGGGACAGGGTGGCTACACCTTC
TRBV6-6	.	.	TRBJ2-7	CASSYRGISYEQYF	TGTGCCAGCAGTTATCGCGGCATCTCCTACGAGCAGTACTTC
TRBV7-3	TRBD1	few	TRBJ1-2	CASSLSPPGQGAEGYTF	TGTGCCAGCAGCTTATCGCCCCCGGGACAGGGGGCCGAAGGCTACACCTTC
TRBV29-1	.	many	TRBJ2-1	CSVIVGGSYNEQFF	TGCAGCGTTATCGTTGGCGGCTCCTACAATGAGCAGTTCTTC
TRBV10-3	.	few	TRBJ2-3	CAITSREGRTQYF	TGTGCCATCACCTCAAGAGAGGGGCGTACGCAGTATTTT
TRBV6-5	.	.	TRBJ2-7	CASSYSLQFYEQYF	TGTGCCAGCAGTTACTCGCTACAGTTCTACGAGCAGTACTTC
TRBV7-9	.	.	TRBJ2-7	CASSHPGTFYEQYF	TGTGCCAGCAGCCATCCCGGGACATTCTACGAGCAGTACTTC
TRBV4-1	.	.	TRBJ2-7	CASSHLDPSPYEQYF	TGCGCCAGCAGCCACCTAGACCCGTCACCCTACGAGCAGTACTTC
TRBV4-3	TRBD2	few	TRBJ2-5	CASSLGTRLAGGGETQYF	TGCGCCAGCAGCCTGGGGACGAGACTAGCGGGAGGAGGAGAGACCCAGTACTTC
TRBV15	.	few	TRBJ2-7	CATSREAQAEEQYF	TGTGCCACCAGCAGAGAGGCGCAAGCGGAAGAGCAGTACTTC
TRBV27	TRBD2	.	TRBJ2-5	CASSLGAGALQETQYF	TGTGCCAGCAGTTTAGGAGCGGGGGCCCTCCAAGAGACCCAGTACTTC
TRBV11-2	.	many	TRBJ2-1	CASSLLNGLTGHNEQFF	TGTGCCAGCAGCCTACTTAATGGCCTTACAGGCCACAATGAGCAGTTCTTC
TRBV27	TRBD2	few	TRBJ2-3	CASSSGTREGDTQYF	TGTGCCAGCAGTTCTGGGACTAGAGAGGGAGATACGCAGTATTTT
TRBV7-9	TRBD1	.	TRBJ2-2	CASSGWDRSFTGELFF	TGTGCCAGCAGCGGATGGGACAGGTCCTTCACCGGGGAGCTGTTTTTT
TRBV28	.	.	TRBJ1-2	CASGLDGAFKGYTF	TGTGCCAGCGGTTTGGACGGCGCTTTCAAGGGCTACACCTTC
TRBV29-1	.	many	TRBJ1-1	CSVAFRMNTEAFF	TGCAGCGTTGCCTTTCGGATGAACACTGAAGCTTTCTTT
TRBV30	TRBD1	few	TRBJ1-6	CAWSVQTGGSYNSPLHF	TGTGCCTGGAGTGTACAGACAGGGGGGTCCTATAATTCACCCCTCCACTTT
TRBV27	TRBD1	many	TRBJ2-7	CASSSGQGSSYEQYF	TGTGCCAGCAGTTCGGGACAGGGAAGCTCCTACGAGCAGTACTTC
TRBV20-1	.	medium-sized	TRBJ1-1	CSAAQGPNTEAFF	TGCAGTGCGGCACAGGGTCCGAACACTGAAGCTTTCTTT
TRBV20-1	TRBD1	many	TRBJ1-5	CSARPAGTEPQHF	TGCAGTGCTAGACCAGCAGGGACAGAGCCCCAGCATTTT